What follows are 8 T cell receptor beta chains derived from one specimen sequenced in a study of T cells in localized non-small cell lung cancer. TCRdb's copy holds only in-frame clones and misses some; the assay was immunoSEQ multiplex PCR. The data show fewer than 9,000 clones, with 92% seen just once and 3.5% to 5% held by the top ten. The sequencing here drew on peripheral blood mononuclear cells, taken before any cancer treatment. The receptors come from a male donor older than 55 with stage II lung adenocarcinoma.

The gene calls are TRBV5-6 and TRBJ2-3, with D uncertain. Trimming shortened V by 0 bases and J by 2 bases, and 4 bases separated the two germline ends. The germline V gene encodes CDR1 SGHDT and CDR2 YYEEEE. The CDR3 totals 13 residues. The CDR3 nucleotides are TGTGCCAGCAGCTTGGATTCCACAGATACGCAGTATTTT. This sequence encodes CASSLDSTDTQYF.

The DNA for the CDR3 is TGTGCCAGCAGCGTAGGAGATCTGGGGATCTACAATGAGCAGTTCTTC. Translation gives CASSVGDLGIYNEQFF. The chain is built from TRBV9 and TRBJ2-1, with unresolved D. Germline V lookup: CDR1 SGDLS, CDR2 YYNGEE. Trimming stripped 0 bases from V and 3 bases from J, with 13 bases between. This CDR3 comprises 16 residues.

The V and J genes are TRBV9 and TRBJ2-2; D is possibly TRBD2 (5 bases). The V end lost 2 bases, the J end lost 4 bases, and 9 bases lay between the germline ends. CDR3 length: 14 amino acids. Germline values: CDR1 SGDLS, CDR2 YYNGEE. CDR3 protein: CASSVGSGTGELFF. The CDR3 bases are TGTGCCAGCAGCGTTGGCAGCGGCACCGGGGAGCTGTTTTTT. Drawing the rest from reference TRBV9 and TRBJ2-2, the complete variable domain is DSGVTQTPKHLITATGQRVTLRCSPRSGDLSVYWYQQSLDQGLQFLIQYYNGEERAKGNILERFSAQQFPDLHSELNLSSLELGDSALYFCASSVGSGTGELFFGEGSRLTVL.

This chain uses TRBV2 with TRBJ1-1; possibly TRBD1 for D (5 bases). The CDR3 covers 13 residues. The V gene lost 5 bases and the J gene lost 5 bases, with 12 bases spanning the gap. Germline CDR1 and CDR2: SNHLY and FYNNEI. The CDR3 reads CASSPVGGTEAFF. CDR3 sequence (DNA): TGTGCCAGCAGTCCGGTGGGGGGAACTGAAGCTTTCTTT.

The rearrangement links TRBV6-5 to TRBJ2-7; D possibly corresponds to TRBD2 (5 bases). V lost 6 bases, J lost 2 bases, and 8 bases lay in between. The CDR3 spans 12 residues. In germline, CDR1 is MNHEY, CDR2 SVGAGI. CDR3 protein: CASSSGAYEQYF. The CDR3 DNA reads TGTGCCAGCAGCTCCGGGGCCTACGAGCAGTACTTC.

CDR3 region: CASSLGQPNTEAFF. Here the CDR3 DNA reads TGCGCCAGCAGCTTGGGACAGCCGAACACTGAAGCTTTCTTT. The V call is TRBV5-1, the J call TRBJ1-1; D perhaps matches TRBD1 (5 bases). Germline V gene data show CDR1 as SGHRS and CDR2 as YFSETQ. The CDR3 contains 14 residues. The V and J ends lost 0 bases and 1 base respectively, with 7 bases between them.

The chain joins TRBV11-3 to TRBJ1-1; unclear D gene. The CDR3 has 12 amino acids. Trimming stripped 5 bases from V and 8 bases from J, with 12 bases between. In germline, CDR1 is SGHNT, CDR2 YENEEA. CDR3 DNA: TGTGCCAGCAGCCCCGGACGGGGAGAAGCTTTCTTT. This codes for CASSPGRGEAFF.

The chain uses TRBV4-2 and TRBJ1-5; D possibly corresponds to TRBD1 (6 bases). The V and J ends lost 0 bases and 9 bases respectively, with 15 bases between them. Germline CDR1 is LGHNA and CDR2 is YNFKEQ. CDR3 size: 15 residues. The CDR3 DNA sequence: TGTGCCAGCAGCCAAGATGAGACAGGCCGGGGGCCCCAGCATTTT. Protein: CASSQDETGRGPQHF.